This T cell receptor (beta chain) is drawn from a study of blood T cell repertoires in COVID-19. CDR1 is SEHNR and CDR2 is FQNEAQ in the germline V gene (reference sequence). V gave up 3 bases and J gave up 0 bases; unmatched junction bases: 6. The CDR3 length is 18 residues. The method was immunoSEQ multiplex PCR; TCRdb's version includes in-frame clones alone and lacks a portion of them. The sample includes 250,000 to 300,000 clones, about 73% seen only once; the top ten take about 3.5%. Sequencing used peripheral blood. The sequence was collected from a woman of 80 years or more with acute or convalescent COVID-19. The J gene is TRBJ2-1, the V gene TRBV7-9; 12 bases are a match to TRBD2. The CDR3 here is CASSFFGLAGPSYNEQFF. The CDR3 bases are TGTGCCAGCAGCTTTTTTGGACTAGCGGGACCCTCCTACAATGAGCAGTTCTTC.